These 9 T cell receptor beta chains originate from one sample sequenced in a study of T cell repertoires in cytomegalovirus infection. MiXCR, run by TCRdb on the reads, gives a single entry per CDR3 protein. Of about 190,000 distinct CDR3 sequences in the sample, 25% to 30% were seen once. Sequencing was carried out using PBMCs. All receptors derive from a human donor in good health (CMV status not recorded). Some clones in this sample may be carry-over from other donors' samples.

This clonotype was recorded once. The V gene is TRBV3-1, the J gene TRBJ2-7; a possible D gene is TRBD2 (5 bases). Germline CDR1 and CDR2: LGHDT and YNNKEL (reference sequence). V dropped 4 bases and J dropped 4 bases, with 14 bases sitting between them. The CDR3 is 14 residues long. The CDR3 DNA reads as TGTGCCAGCAGCCCCGGAGGAAGTAGATACGAGCAGTACTTC. Protein sequence: CASSPGGSRYEQYF.

This clonotype was detected only a few times. The chain couples TRBV7-3 to TRBJ1-1, with a possible D match to TRBD1 (5 bases). V was trimmed by 5 bases and J by 1 base, leaving 11 bases between them. The germline CDR1 and CDR2 sequences are SGHTA and FQGTGA. CDR3 length equals 14 residues. The CDR3 region is CASSRNQGNTEAFF. DNA for the CDR3: TGTGCCAGCAGCCGCAACCAGGGGAACACTGAAGCTTTCTTT.

The rearrangement joins TRBV27 to TRBJ1-2; 7 bases line up with TRBD1. V gave up 4 bases and J gave up 6 bases; unmatched junction bases: 8. This CDR3 has 14 amino acids. Germline values: CDR1 MNHEY, CDR2 SMNVEV (reference sequence). The chain's CDR3 is CASSSGQQIHGYTF. DNA of the CDR3: TGTGCCAGCAGTTCGGGACAGCAAATCCATGGCTACACCTTC.

In nucleotides, the CDR3 is TGCGCCAGCAGCGCCCGGGACAGCCCGTCGAACACTGAAGCTTTCTTT. It encodes CASSARDSPSNTEAFF. V gene TRBV4-3 combines with J gene TRBJ1-1; TRBD1 agrees at 7 bases. V dropped 5 bases and J dropped 1; count of bases not matched to a gene: 10. Germline CDR1 reads LGHNA; CDR2 reads YSLEER. The CDR3 is 16 amino acids.

This clonotype was observed many times. The chain has TRBV10-3 and TRBJ1-1; D gene unclear. The germline V gene encodes CDR1 ENHRY and CDR2 SYGVKD. V gave up 0 bases and J gave up 5 bases, with 13 bases separating them. CDR3 length: 15 amino acids. The CDR3 nucleotides are TGTGCCATCAGTGAGTCGATCAATATGGGGACTGAAGCTTTCTTT. Residues: CAISESINMGTEAFF.

The chain is built from TRBV9 and TRBJ2-7, with D maybe TRBD2 (7 bases). V lost 0 bases to trimming and J lost 5 bases, with 15 bases between them. The CDR3 covers 15 residues. CDR1 and CDR2 from the germline V gene are SGDLS and YYNGEE. For the CDR3, the DNA is TGTGCCAGCAGCGTAGATGCAGGGGCGGGGGACGAGCAGTACTTC. It codes for CASSVDAGAGDEQYF.

As concerns this clonotype: The junction shows a germline mismatch at one end, possibly a read error. The V call is TRBV7-7, the J call TRBJ2-3, with 8 bases that match TRBD1. Per the germline V gene, CDR1 is SSHAT and CDR2 is FNYEAQ (reference sequence). The CDR3 is 13 amino acids. CDR3 amino acids: CASSLVDRGQVYF. As DNA, the CDR3 is TGTGCTAGCAGCTTAGTCGACAGGGGCCAGGTGTATTTT.

The sample holds a few counts of this clonotype. This chain joins TRBV28 and TRBJ1-1, with 7 bases aligning to TRBD1. Germline CDR1 MDHEN, CDR2 SYDVKM. The CDR3 has 15 amino acids. The V segment lost 10 bases and the J segment 0 bases; nucleotides outside the gene matches: 11. This CDR3 is CAISLEGAVNTEAFF. In DNA form, the CDR3 reads TGTGCCATCTCACTGGAGGGGGCGGTGAACACTGAAGCTTTCTTT. Full variable domain (rest looked up from reference TRBV28 and TRBJ1-1): DVKVTQSSRYLVKRTGEKVFLECVQDMDHENMFWYRQDPGLGLRLIYFSYDVKMKEKGDIPEGYSVSREKKERFSLILESASTNQTSMYLCAISLEGAVNTEAFFGQGTRLTVV.

This clonotype was seen a few times. CDR3 loop: CASSFGLAGVNEQFF. CDR3 DNA: TGTGCCAGCAGTTTTGGACTAGCGGGGGTTAATGAGCAGTTCTTC. The chain is built from TRBV12-3 or TRBV12-4 and TRBJ2-1, with 13 bases lining up with TRBD2. With V trimmed by 3 bases and J by 7 bases, 3 bases remained unmatched. The CDR3 length is 15 residues.